The 11 T cell receptor beta chains reported below all come from one sample, sequenced in a study of CD8 T cells in acute hepatitis C reinfection. The study, taken as a whole, reports: Preferential TRBV04 and TRBV06 usage appeared in all groups and was not explained by the naive pool.

Time point specified: at least 347 days after estimated infection, following spontaneous clearance. The hepatitis C virus-specific receptor repertoire was characterized directly ex vivo, with no prior expansion in culture. Sequencing was performed with immunoSEQ multiplex PCR; in TCRdb, only in-frame clones are kept and a portion is missing. The sample holds around 1,100 clones; about three fifths are singletons and the top ten take around 10%. The specimen was HCV NS3-1073 tetramer-sorted CD8+ T cells from PBMCs, collected at follow-up. The receptors derive from a man aged 40-55 years who spontaneously cleared hepatitis C infection.

A note on this clone: The sample contains more than one DNA sequence encoding this CDR3. The chain employs TRBV6-6 and TRBJ2-6; D is undetermined. CDR3 length: 16 residues. V lost 4 bases to trimming and J lost 5 bases, with 15 bases between them. The germline CDR1 and CDR2 sequences are MNHNY and SVGAGI (reference sequence). CDR3 protein: CASSLWEQSRANVLTF. The CDR3 bases are TGTGCCAGCAGTTTGTGGGAACAAAGTCGGGCCAACGTCCTGACTTTC.

This clone was seen once. The chain employs TRBV28 and TRBJ1-1; TRBD1 matches 7 bases. Trimming removed 4 bases from V and 0 bases from J; junction bases left unmatched: 11. The V gene's germline CDR1 is MDHEN and CDR2 SYDVKM. The length of the CDR3 is 17 residues. Here the CDR3 DNA reads TGTGCCAGCAGTTCGCTAGGGGGCAGGTTGATGAACACTGAAGCTTTCTTT. Translation gives CASSSLGGRLMNTEAFF. The full variable domain, its missing parts supplied by reference TRBV28 and TRBJ1-1, is DVKVTQSSRYLVKRTGEKVFLECVQDMDHENMFWYRQDPGLGLRLIYFSYDVKMKEKGDIPEGYSVSREKKERFSLILESASTNQTSMYLCASSSLGGRLMNTEAFFGQGTRLTVV.

The chain has TRBV28 and TRBJ2-7; 7 bases agree with TRBD1. In germline, CDR1 is MDHEN, CDR2 SYDVKM. J gave up 2 bases and V 4 bases, and 5 bases lay outside the gene matches. The CDR3 has 14 amino acids. DNA for the CDR3: TGTGCCAGCAGTTACGAGGGACAGACCTACGAGCAGTACTTC. Protein product: CASSYEGQTYEQYF.

This chain connects TRBV9 to TRBJ1-1; the D is unclear. Germline CDR1 reads SGDLS; CDR2 reads YYNGEE. The CDR3 sequence is 13 residues long. Trimming left V 3 bases short and J 1 base short, with 7 bases between. CDR3 nucleotides: TGTGCCAGCAGCGACGGGAGGAACACTGAAGCTTTCTTT. Protein product: CASSDGRNTEAFF.

The table lists this clone with a few counts. V usage is TRBV4-2 and J usage is TRBJ1-5, with D possibly matching TRBD1 (5 bases). V shed 0 bases and J shed 9 bases, with 9 bases lying between them. Per the germline V gene, CDR1 is LGHNA and CDR2 is YNFKEQ. CDR3 length: 13 amino acids. CDR3 bases: TGTGCCAGCAGCCAAGAGAGGGGAACGCCCCAGCATTTT. This gives the protein CASSQERGTPQHF.

The J gene is TRBJ2-7, the V gene TRBV28; D gene ambiguous. V gave up 1 base and J gave up 3 bases, with 19 bases separating them. The length of the CDR3 is 17 residues. Germline assignment: CDR1 MDHEN and CDR2 SYDVKM. CDR3 sequence: CASSLFFWAGGYYEQYF. The CDR3 nucleotides read TGTGCCAGCAGTTTATTTTTTTGGGCAGGTGGGTACTACGAGCAGTACTTC.

The chain carries TRBV4-2 and TRBJ2-7; D possibly corresponds to TRBD2 (5 bases). Trimming took 1 base from V and 2 from J, leaving 12 bases between them. The germline gives CDR1 LGHNA, CDR2 YNFKEQ. The CDR3 loop spans 15 amino acids. The CDR3 sequence is CASSQGESAPYEQYF. CDR3 coding DNA: TGTGCCAGCAGCCAAGGGGAGAGTGCCCCCTACGAGCAGTACTTC.

The rearrangement joins TRBV28 to TRBJ2-4; a weak D match, TRBD1 (6 bases). Germline V gene sequence: CDR1 MDHEN, CDR2 SYDVKM. The CDR3 runs to 13 residues. Trimming removed 4 bases from V and 7 bases from J, with 11 bases in between. DNA for the CDR3: TGTGCCAGCAGTTCTTCCCAGGGGAACATTCAGTACTTC. This encodes CASSSSQGNIQYF.

As to this clone: At the DNA level, this CDR3 is encoded by other sequences in the same sample as well. The chain employs TRBV7-6 and TRBJ2-1; 7 bases line up with TRBD2. Germline V gene lookup returns CDR1 SGHVS and CDR2 FNYEAQ. Trimming took 1 base from V and 9 from J; bases not matched to a gene: 15. This CDR3 is 17 amino acids long. The CDR3 sequence is CASSLDPLAGVITEQFF. As DNA, the CDR3 is TGTGCCAGCAGCTTAGACCCTCTGGCGGGAGTCATCACTGAGCAGTTCTTC.

This chain joins TRBV27 and TRBJ2-7; D possibly matches TRBD1 or TRBD2 (5 bases each). CDR3 size: 15 residues. Germline V gene sequence: CDR1 MNHEY, CDR2 SMNVEV (reference sequence). The V end was cut by 2 bases, the J end by 3 bases, with 14 bases between. DNA for the CDR3: TGTGCCAGCAGTTTAGGTTCCGGGACCCTCTACGAGCAGTACTTC. Protein sequence: CASSLGSGTLYEQYF.

This clone was detected only a few times. The rearrangement links TRBV4-3 to TRBJ2-3; 9 positions match TRBD2. Germline-derived CDR1 and CDR2 are LGHNA and YSLEER. CDR3 length: 17 residues. V dropped 3 bases and J dropped 5; count of bases not matched to a gene: 12. The CDR3 protein is CASSHEPAAGGGDTQYF. DNA of the CDR3: TGCGCCAGCAGCCACGAACCCGCGGCGGGAGGGGGAGATACGCAGTATTTT.